This TCR beta chain was recovered during a study of shared clonotypes between healthy human individuals. The protocol was immunoSEQ multiplex PCR, while the TCRdb copy is restricted to in-frame clones and leaves out a portion. The sample shows approximately 2,200,000 clones, about 92% of them seen only once. The naive CD8 population came from CD45RO-negative cells selected for CCR7, without terminally differentiated effector memory CD45RA+ cells. The study enrolled healthy HIV-negative adults without recent acute infections or vaccinations as donors. Unmatched junction bases numbered 9, after V lost 0 bases and J lost 8 bases. CDR3 length: 16 residues. Germline V CDR1 and CDR2: SGHAT, FQNNGV. Turning to this clone: The antigen remains unidentified.

Study-wide points: Of the naive CD4 clonotypes, about 5% were shared across a handful of donors.

The source material was naive CD8+ T cells from PBMCs. The gene calls are TRBV11-2 and TRBJ1-2, with 10 bases lining up with TRBD1. The TCR comes from a young man in good health. Some clones in this sample may be carry-over from other donors' samples. The CDR3 region is CASSLDRQGAFLGYTF. CDR3 in DNA: TGTGCCAGCAGCTTAGATAGACAGGGGGCTTTTCTCGGCTACACCTTC.